This T cell receptor beta chain was found in a study of cytomegalovirus exposure and HLA in healthy donors. The wider study: Researchers previously reported finding about 110 million unique TCR beta sequences from approximately 200 million T cells. Study observations and caveats: High sensitivity and specificity were reportedly achieved when the classifier diagnosed cytomegalovirus status.

The PCR used 60 Vbeta and 13 Jbeta primers. This table comes from immunoSEQ multiplex PCR, and its TCRdb copy is limited to in-frame clones, with some not included. The repertoire consists of about 220,000 clones, with 70% to 80% occurring once and the leading ten covering 1.8%. The CDR3 is made up of 15 amino acids. The V gene lost 4 bases and the J gene lost 4 bases, with 12 bases spanning the gap. The germline V gene has CDR1 SGHRS and CDR2 YFSETQ. Comment on this clone: Its antigen is unknown.

V is TRBV5-1 and J is TRBJ2-6; D not certain. The clonotype was recovered from a woman in her 30s in good health and CMV-seronegative. Source material: PBMCs. The CDR3 DNA reads TGCGCCAGCAGCCCGCTTTTGGCCGGGGCCAACGTCCTGACTTTC. It translates to CASSPLLAGANVLTF.